Listed below are T cell receptor beta chains from one sample, sequenced in a study of T-cell memory formation after mild COVID-19. Via MiXCR, TCRdb re-called the 5' RACE reads, giving one row per CDR3 protein. The repertoire holds approximately 290,000 distinct CDR3 sequences, with roughly 8.2% as singletons. The sequencing input was PBMCs or a T cell subset sorted from them (not recorded which). The receptor set was obtained from a man between 18 and 29 years old who had mild COVID-19 (a few samples of this study predate the infection). Cell type and time point are not known. CDR3s include the opening cysteine and the closing phenylalanine or tryptophan. The D gene is left open where the match is weak. Only some rows state a clone size, as once, few, many or a class for expanded clones.

v_gene	j_gene	d_gene	abundance	CDR3nt	CDR3aa
TRBV4-3	TRBJ1-5	-	-	TGCGCCAGCAGCCAGGGACAAAGCAATCAGCCCCAGCATTTT	CASSQGQSNQPQHF
TRBV2	TRBJ2-1	TRBD2	few	TGTGCCAGCAGCCCGACTAGCGGGGGGTCTGAGCAGTTCTTC	CASSPTSGGSEQFF
TRBV3-1	TRBJ2-1	TRBD2	many	TGTGCCAGCAGCCGCGGGGGGCCCTACAATGAGCAGTTCTTC	CASSRGGPYNEQFF
TRBV5-4	TRBJ2-1	-	many	TGTGCCAGTTCCGGGACGGTGGCCTACAATGAGCAGTTCTTC	CASSGTVAYNEQFF
TRBV7-2	TRBJ1-4	-	many	TGTGCCAGCAGCCTACAGATTAATGAAAAACTGTTTTTT	CASSLQINEKLFF
TRBV15	TRBJ1-4	-	-	TGTGCCACCGCCAAACGAGGACAGTACAATGAAAAACTGTTTTTT	CATAKRGQYNEKLFF
TRBV4-3	TRBJ1-5	-	-	TGCGCCAGCAGCCAAGACAGGACGAATCTGTGGCCCCAGCATTTT	CASSQDRTNLWPQHF
TRBV5-1	TRBJ2-3	TRBD1	many	TGCGCCAGCAGCTCGACAGGGGCCACTACTACAGATACGCAGTATTTT	CASSSTGATTTDTQYF
TRBV6-5	TRBJ1-1	-	many	TGTGCCAGCAGTTATAGGGGCAGCAGTCGGATCTTT	CASSYRGSSRIF
TRBV12-5	TRBJ2-3	-	few	TGTGCTAGTGGTTATTCCGGGGCTTTAACAGATACGCAGTATTTT	CASGYSGALTDTQYF